This T cell receptor beta chain was recorded in a study of Ad26.COV2.S vaccination and SARS-CoV-2 variants. Study overall: Donor got 5x10^10 or 1x10^11 viral particles of Ad26.COV2.S. Whole-study results and caveats: Recipients given vaccine exceeded placebo recipients in spike-specific TCR breadth.

On this clone itself: Its antigen is undetermined.

The treatment here: around 19 received Ad26.COV2.S at low or high dose, single or two shots; 5 received placebo; per-sample allocation not given. Specimens were obtained on day 63 following the first vaccine or placebo injection. Measured with immunoSEQ multiplex PCR; TCRdb has only the in-frame clones, and not every one. The profile shows about 680,000 clones, about 90% of them singletons. Here the sequenced sample was peripheral blood, taken in a trial of Ad26.COV2.S vaccine versus placebo. The receptor was isolated from a person aged 18-60 years who received the Ad26.COV2.S COVID-19 vaccine or a placebo.

The CDR3 loop is CASSSSLTGRLFF. The CDR3 region has the DNA TGTGCCAGCAGTTCCTCCTTGACAGGTCGGCTGTTTTTT. V and J are TRBV27 and TRBJ1-4, with D possibly matching TRBD1 (6 bases). Germline-derived CDR1 and CDR2 are MNHEY and SMNVEV (reference sequence). The V end was cut by 4 bases, the J end by 14 bases, with 17 bases between. The length of the CDR3 is 13 residues.